The rows below give T cell receptor beta chains drawn from one sample of a study of T cell changes during pregnancy in multiple sclerosis. The protocol was immunoSEQ multiplex PCR, while the TCRdb copy is restricted to in-frame clones and leaves out a portion. The sample has around 97,000 clones; about 91% are singletons. The sample consisted of peripheral blood, taken after pregnancy. The source of these receptors is a female donor with multiple sclerosis, enrolled in a pregnancy study. The CDR3 runs from the conserved cysteine through the conserved F or W. Each record gives: clone size, V gene, J gene, D gene, CDR3 protein, CDR3 DNA. A D gene is named only where the DNA matches it firmly. Clone size, where shown, is once, few, many, or a class for clones that have expanded.

abundance: NA; v_gene: TRBV19; j_gene: TRBJ2-7; d_gene: TRBD2; CDR3aa: CASSIEKGLAGTYEQYF; CDR3nt: TGTGCCAGTAGTATAGAAAAGGGACTAGCGGGTACCTACGAGCAGTACTTC
abundance: NA; v_gene: TRBV4-3; j_gene: TRBJ2-2; d_gene: TRBD1; CDR3aa: CASSYGQVNTGELFF; CDR3nt: TGCGCCAGCAGCTACGGACAGGTGAACACCGGGGAGCTGTTTTTT
abundance: NA; v_gene: TRBV6-1; j_gene: TRBJ1-2; d_gene: TRBD1; CDR3aa: CASSINRGPYGYTF; CDR3nt: TGTGCCAGCAGTATAAACAGGGGGCCCTATGGCTACACCTTC
abundance: NA; v_gene: TRBV5-4; j_gene: TRBJ2-1; d_gene: TRBD2; CDR3aa: CASSLGLGGSDNEQFF; CDR3nt: TGTGCCAGCAGCTTGGGTTTGGGGGGGAGCGACAATGAGCAGTTCTTC
abundance: NA; v_gene: TRBV2; j_gene: TRBJ1-2; d_gene: NA; CDR3aa: CASSGDTNYGYTF; CDR3nt: TGTGCCAGCAGTGGGGACACTAACTATGGCTACACCTTC
abundance: NA; v_gene: TRBV19; j_gene: TRBJ1-2; d_gene: NA; CDR3aa: CATANRVNYGYTF; CDR3nt: TGTGCCACCGCGAACAGGGTTAACTATGGCTACACCTTC
abundance: NA; v_gene: TRBV9; j_gene: TRBJ2-1; d_gene: TRBD2; CDR3aa: CASSVDGGVYNEQFF; CDR3nt: TGTGCCAGCAGCGTAGACGGGGGGGTTTACAATGAGCAGTTCTTC
abundance: NA; v_gene: TRBV2; j_gene: TRBJ1-2; d_gene: TRBD1; CDR3aa: CASRGDRDGYTF; CDR3nt: TGTGCCAGCAGGGGGGACAGGGATGGCTACACCTTC
abundance: NA; v_gene: TRBV29-1; j_gene: TRBJ2-5; d_gene: TRBD1; CDR3aa: CSVGNRGSETQYF; CDR3nt: TGCAGCGTCGGTAACAGGGGGTCGGAGACCCAGTACTTC
abundance: NA; v_gene: TRBV7-3; j_gene: TRBJ2-3; d_gene: TRBD2; CDR3aa: CASSNLAGAPDTQYF; CDR3nt: TGTGCCAGCAGCAACCTAGCGGGAGCTCCAGATACGCAGTATTTT
abundance: NA; v_gene: TRBV4-2; j_gene: TRBJ2-3; d_gene: TRBD1; CDR3aa: CASSPSAGGRRTDTQYF; CDR3nt: TGTGCCAGCAGCCCCTCGGCAGGGGGCAGAAGGACAGATACGCAGTATTTT
abundance: NA; v_gene: TRBV2; j_gene: TRBJ1-1; d_gene: TRBD1; CDR3aa: CASSDRGGNTEAFF; CDR3nt: TGTGCCAGCAGCGACAGGGGGGGGAACACTGAAGCTTTCTTT
abundance: NA; v_gene: TRBV5-4; j_gene: TRBJ2-7; d_gene: NA; CDR3aa: CASSLGTSFSYEQYF; CDR3nt: TGTGCCAGCAGCTTAGGAACTAGCTTCTCCTACGAGCAGTACTTC
abundance: NA; v_gene: TRBV9; j_gene: TRBJ1-1; d_gene: TRBD1; CDR3aa: CASSASGGFNVAFF; CDR3nt: TGTGCCAGCAGCGCGTCAGGGGGCTTTAATGTAGCTTTCTTT
abundance: NA; v_gene: TRBV27; j_gene: TRBJ1-1; d_gene: NA; CDR3aa: CASSLWARAEAFF; CDR3nt: TGTGCCAGCAGTTTATGGGCACGCGCTGAAGCTTTCTTT
abundance: NA; v_gene: TRBV7-9; j_gene: TRBJ1-6; d_gene: NA; CDR3aa: CASSLVSSPLHF; CDR3nt: TGTGCCAGCAGCTTAGTATCCTCACCCCTCCACTTT
abundance: NA; v_gene: TRBV5-4; j_gene: TRBJ2-5; d_gene: NA; CDR3aa: CASSLEQLETQYF; CDR3nt: TGTGCCAGCAGCTTGGAACAATTGGAGACCCAGTACTTC
abundance: NA; v_gene: TRBV19; j_gene: TRBJ1-3; d_gene: NA; CDR3aa: CASRSAWGLFSGNTIYF; CDR3nt: TGTGCCAGTAGATCAGCCTGGGGCCTTTTCTCTGGAAACACCATATATTTT
abundance: NA; v_gene: TRBV6-4; j_gene: TRBJ2-3; d_gene: NA; CDR3aa: CASSETSHTDTQYF; CDR3nt: TGTGCCAGCAGCGAGACTAGTCACACAGATACGCAGTATTTT
abundance: NA; v_gene: TRBV2; j_gene: TRBJ1-2; d_gene: TRBD1; CDR3aa: CASSDAGQNYGYTF; CDR3nt: TGTGCCAGCAGCGACGCGGGACAGAACTATGGCTACACCTTC
abundance: NA; v_gene: TRBV27; j_gene: TRBJ1-2; d_gene: TRBD1; CDR3aa: CASSPKGALIYGYTF; CDR3nt: TGTGCCAGCTCTCCTAAGGGGGCTTTGATCTATGGCTACACCTTC
abundance: once; v_gene: TRBV7-2; j_gene: TRBJ1-5; d_gene: TRBD1; CDR3aa: CASSVIARGQGSNQPQHF; CDR3nt: TGTGCCAGCAGTGTCATCGCGCGAGGACAGGGGAGCAATCAGCCCCAGCATTTT
abundance: NA; v_gene: TRBV19; j_gene: TRBJ1-4; d_gene: NA; CDR3aa: CASSTEDSLNEKLFF; CDR3nt: TGTGCCAGTAGTACGGAGGACAGCCTTAATGAAAAACTGTTTTTT
abundance: NA; v_gene: TRBV18; j_gene: TRBJ2-7; d_gene: NA; CDR3aa: CASSPPEGQRFYEQYF; CDR3nt: TGTGCCAGCTCACCACCGGAGGGCCAAAGATTTTACGAGCAGTACTTC
abundance: NA; v_gene: TRBV5-1; j_gene: TRBJ2-3; d_gene: TRBD2; CDR3aa: CASSLDGRVTDTQYF; CDR3nt: TGCGCCAGCAGCTTGGATGGGAGGGTCACAGATACGCAGTATTTT
abundance: NA; v_gene: TRBV2; j_gene: TRBJ2-5; d_gene: TRBD1; CDR3aa: CASSDSDRGNGQYF; CDR3nt: TGTGCCAGCAGTGATTCGGACAGGGGAAACGGGCAGTACTTC
abundance: NA; v_gene: TRBV4-3; j_gene: TRBJ2-1; d_gene: NA; CDR3aa: CASSRDISYNEQFF; CDR3nt: TGCGCCAGCAGCCGGGACATAAGCTACAATGAGCAGTTCTTC
abundance: NA; v_gene: TRBV7-2; j_gene: TRBJ2-7; d_gene: TRBD1; CDR3aa: CASSYDRGPNYEQYF; CDR3nt: TGTGCCAGCAGCTACGACAGGGGGCCGAACTACGAGCAGTACTTC
abundance: once; v_gene: TRBV7-3; j_gene: TRBJ2-1; d_gene: NA; CDR3aa: CASSLGRQYNEQFF; CDR3nt: TGTGCCAGCAGCTTGGGGCGGCAGTACAATGAGCAGTTCTTC
abundance: few; v_gene: TRBV19; j_gene: TRBJ1-5; d_gene: NA; CDR3aa: CATDQATGIGQPQHF; CDR3nt: TGTGCCACTGACCAAGCTACGGGGATCGGGCAGCCCCAGCATTTT
abundance: NA; v_gene: TRBV12-5; j_gene: TRBJ1-2; d_gene: TRBD1; CDR3aa: CASGADRENYGYTF; CDR3nt: TGTGCTAGTGGGGCCGACAGGGAGAACTATGGCTACACCTTC
abundance: NA; v_gene: TRBV10-3; j_gene: TRBJ2-7; d_gene: NA; CDR3aa: CAISESTGREQYF; CDR3nt: TGTGCCATCAGTGAGTCGACGGGTCGGGAGCAGTACTTC
abundance: NA; v_gene: TRBV11-2; j_gene: TRBJ2-1; d_gene: TRBD1; CDR3aa: CASKDKSGTGIDEQFF; CDR3nt: TGTGCCAGCAAGGACAAGTCCGGGACAGGAATTGATGAGCAGTTCTTC
abundance: NA; v_gene: TRBV9; j_gene: TRBJ2-1; d_gene: NA; CDR3aa: CASSPGGAYSYNEQFF; CDR3nt: TGTGCCAGCAGCCCCGGAGGGGCTTACTCCTACAATGAGCAGTTCTTC
abundance: NA; v_gene: TRBV7-7; j_gene: TRBJ2-7; d_gene: NA; CDR3aa: CASSVGQSYEQYF; CDR3nt: TGTGCCAGCAGCGTCGGACAGTCTTACGAGCAGTACTTC
abundance: NA; v_gene: TRBV10-3; j_gene: TRBJ2-1; d_gene: NA; CDR3aa: CAISESRGYNEQFF; CDR3nt: TGTGCCATCAGTGAGTCCCGGGGGTACAATGAGCAGTTCTTC
abundance: NA; v_gene: TRBV19; j_gene: TRBJ1-1; d_gene: NA; CDR3aa: CASSIMDGGSTEAFF; CDR3nt: TGTGCCAGTAGTATAATGGACGGGGGGTCCACTGAAGCTTTCTTT
abundance: NA; v_gene: TRBV4-2; j_gene: TRBJ1-4; d_gene: TRBD1; CDR3aa: CASSQDLKTGLVEKLFF; CDR3nt: TGTGCCAGCAGCCAAGACCTAAAGACAGGGCTGGTTGAAAAACTGTTTTTT
abundance: NA; v_gene: TRBV12-5; j_gene: TRBJ1-3; d_gene: NA; CDR3aa: CASTEVGPGNTIYF; CDR3nt: TGTGCTAGTACGGAGGTCGGTCCTGGAAACACCATATATTTT
abundance: once; v_gene: TRBV28; j_gene: TRBJ1-1; d_gene: TRBD1; CDR3aa: CASRIGGKGTEAFF; CDR3nt: TGTGCCAGCAGGATAGGGGGCAAGGGCACTGAAGCTTTCTTT
abundance: NA; v_gene: TRBV7-3; j_gene: TRBJ2-5; d_gene: TRBD1; CDR3aa: CASSLRQGETQYF; CDR3nt: TGTGCCAGCAGCCTCCGACAGGGTGAGACCCAGTACTTC
abundance: NA; v_gene: TRBV5-5; j_gene: TRBJ2-7; d_gene: NA; CDR3aa: CASSLYPGSYEQYF; CDR3nt: TGTGCCAGCAGCTTGTACCCAGGTTCCTACGAGCAGTACTTC
abundance: once; v_gene: TRBV18; j_gene: TRBJ2-1; d_gene: NA; CDR3aa: CASFTGSGSYNEQFF; CDR3nt: TGTGCCAGCTTCACCGGGTCTGGCTCCTACAATGAGCAGTTCTTC
abundance: NA; v_gene: TRBV28; j_gene: TRBJ2-7; d_gene: TRBD1; CDR3aa: CASSRIGTGALYEQYF; CDR3nt: TGTGCCAGCAGTCGCATCGGGACAGGGGCCCTCTACGAGCAGTACTTC
abundance: NA; v_gene: TRBV9; j_gene: TRBJ1-2; d_gene: TRBD1; CDR3aa: CASSSNPLDRGIGYTF; CDR3nt: TGTGCCAGCAGCTCTAATCCCCTCGACAGGGGGATTGGCTACACCTTC
abundance: NA; v_gene: TRBV2; j_gene: TRBJ1-2; d_gene: TRBD1; CDR3aa: CASRVRQGGYGYTF; CDR3nt: TGTGCCAGCAGGGTCAGACAGGGAGGCTATGGCTACACCTTC
abundance: once; v_gene: TRBV19; j_gene: TRBJ1-4; d_gene: NA; CDR3aa: CASSLPRVANEKLFF; CDR3nt: TGTGCCAGTAGTCTTCCGAGGGTTGCTAATGAAAAACTGTTTTTT
abundance: once; v_gene: TRBV7-2; j_gene: TRBJ2-3; d_gene: TRBD2; CDR3aa: CASSLGGLAGTDTQYF; CDR3nt: TGTGCCAGCAGCTTAGGGGGTCTAGCGGGCACAGATACGCAGTATTTT
abundance: NA; v_gene: TRBV9; j_gene: TRBJ1-1; d_gene: NA; CDR3aa: CASSSHVELNTEAFF; CDR3nt: TGTGCCAGCAGCAGCCATGTGGAGCTGAACACTGAAGCTTTCTTT
abundance: NA; v_gene: TRBV7-8; j_gene: TRBJ2-7; d_gene: NA; CDR3aa: CASSLVDSYYEQYF; CDR3nt: TGTGCCAGCAGCTTAGTGGACAGTTACTACGAGCAGTACTTC
abundance: NA; v_gene: TRBV4-2; j_gene: TRBJ2-4; d_gene: TRBD2; CDR3aa: CASSPRRGGLDIQYF; CDR3nt: TGTGCCAGCAGCCCCCGACGCGGGGGGTTGGACATTCAGTACTTC
abundance: NA; v_gene: TRBV27; j_gene: TRBJ1-5; d_gene: TRBD1; CDR3aa: CASSPRQGARQPQHF; CDR3nt: TGTGCCAGCAGTCCCCGACAGGGGGCGCGTCAGCCCCAGCATTTT